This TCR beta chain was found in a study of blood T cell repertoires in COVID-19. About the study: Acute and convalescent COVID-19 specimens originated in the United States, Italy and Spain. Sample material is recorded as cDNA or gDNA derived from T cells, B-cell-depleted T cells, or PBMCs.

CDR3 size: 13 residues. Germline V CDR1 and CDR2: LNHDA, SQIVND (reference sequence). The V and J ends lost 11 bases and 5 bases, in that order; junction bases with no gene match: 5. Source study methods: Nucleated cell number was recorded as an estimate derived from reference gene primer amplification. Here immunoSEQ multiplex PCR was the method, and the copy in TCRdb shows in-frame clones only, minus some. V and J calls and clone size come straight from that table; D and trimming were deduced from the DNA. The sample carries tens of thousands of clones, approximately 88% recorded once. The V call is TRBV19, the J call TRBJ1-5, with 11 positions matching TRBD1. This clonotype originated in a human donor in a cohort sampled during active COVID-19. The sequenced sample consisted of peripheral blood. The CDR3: CAGGDRGYQPQHF. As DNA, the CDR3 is TGTGCCGGAGGGGACAGGGGGTATCAGCCCCAGCATTTT. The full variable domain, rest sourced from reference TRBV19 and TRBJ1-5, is DGGITQSPKYLFRKEGQNVTLSCEQNLNHDAMYWYRQDPGQGLRLIYYSQIVNDFQKGDIAEGYSVSREKKESFPLTVTSAQKNPTAFYLCAGGDRGYQPQHFGDGTRLSIL.